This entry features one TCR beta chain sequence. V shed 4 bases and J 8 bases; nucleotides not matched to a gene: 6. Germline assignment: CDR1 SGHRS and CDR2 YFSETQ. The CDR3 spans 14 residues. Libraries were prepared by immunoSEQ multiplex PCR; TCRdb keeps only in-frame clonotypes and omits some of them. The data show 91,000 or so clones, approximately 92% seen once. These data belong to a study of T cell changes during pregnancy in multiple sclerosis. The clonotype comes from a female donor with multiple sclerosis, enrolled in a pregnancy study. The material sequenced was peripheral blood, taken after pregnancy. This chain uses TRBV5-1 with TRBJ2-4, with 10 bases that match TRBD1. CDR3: CASSISDRGDIQYF. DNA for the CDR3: TGCGCCAGCAGCATATCGGACAGGGGGGACATTCAGTACTTC.